The table lists the clone carrying this T cell receptor (beta chain) with many counts. Its antigen is currently unknown. TCRdb reanalyzed the PCR reads via MiXCR. Among around 37,000 clones listed, 24% were seen once. This sample stems from a study of metastatic and nonmetastatic thyroid tumors. Trimming removed 0 bases from V and 4 bases from J, with 13 bases in between. Germline V gene sequence: CDR1 LGHNA, CDR2 YNFKEQ. CDR3 length equals 17 residues. Findings and limits, study-wide: Across blood and tumor, TCR beta diversity in malignant thyroid tumors was reportedly significantly higher than in benign nodules.

Prior to thyroid surgery, none of the patients had received any treatment. The origin of this receptor is a female donor with papillary thyroid cancer or a benign thyroid nodule (not recorded which). Some clones in this sample may be carry-over from other donors' samples. The chain joins TRBV4-2 to TRBJ1-6; D unclear. The sequenced material came from tumor tissue. CDR3 amino acids: CASSQETPGRYNSPLHF. Written as DNA, the CDR3 is TGTGCCAGCAGCCAAGAAACCCCTGGAAGATATAATTCACCCCTCCACTTT.